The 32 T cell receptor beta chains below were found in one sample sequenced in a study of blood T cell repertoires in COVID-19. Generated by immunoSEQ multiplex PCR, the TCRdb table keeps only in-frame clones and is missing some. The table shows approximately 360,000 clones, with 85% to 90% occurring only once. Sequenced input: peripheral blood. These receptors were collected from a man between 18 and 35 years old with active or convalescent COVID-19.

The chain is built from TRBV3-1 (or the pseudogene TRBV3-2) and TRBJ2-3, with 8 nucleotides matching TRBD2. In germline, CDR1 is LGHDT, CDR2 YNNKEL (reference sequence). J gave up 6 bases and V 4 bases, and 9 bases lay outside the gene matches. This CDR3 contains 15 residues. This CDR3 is CASSPLAASGDTQYF. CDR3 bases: TGTGCCAGCAGCCCACTAGCGGCTTCGGGGGATACGCAGTATTTT.

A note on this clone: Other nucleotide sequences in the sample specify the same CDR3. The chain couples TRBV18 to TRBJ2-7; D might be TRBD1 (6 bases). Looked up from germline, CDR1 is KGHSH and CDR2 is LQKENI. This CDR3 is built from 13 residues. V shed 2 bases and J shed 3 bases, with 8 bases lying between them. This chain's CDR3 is CASSPSRGYEQYF. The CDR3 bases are TGTGCCAGCTCACCATCCAGGGGCTACGAGCAGTACTTC.

The DNA of the CDR3 is TGTGCCAGCAGCTTTTTGACAGCGGAAGCTTTCTTT. This sequence encodes CASSFLTAEAFF. The chain uses TRBV7-2 and TRBJ1-1, with D possibly being TRBD1 (5 bases). Deletions cut 3 bases from V and 8 bases from J, with 10 bases between. CDR1 is SGHTA, CDR2 FQGNSA, per germline. The CDR3 has 12 residues.

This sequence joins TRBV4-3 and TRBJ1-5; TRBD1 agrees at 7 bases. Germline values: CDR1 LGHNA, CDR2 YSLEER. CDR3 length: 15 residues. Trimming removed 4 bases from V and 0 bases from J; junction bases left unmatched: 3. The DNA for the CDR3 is TGCGCCAGCAGCCCGGGACAGTATAGCAATCAGCCCCAGCATTTT. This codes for CASSPGQYSNQPQHF.

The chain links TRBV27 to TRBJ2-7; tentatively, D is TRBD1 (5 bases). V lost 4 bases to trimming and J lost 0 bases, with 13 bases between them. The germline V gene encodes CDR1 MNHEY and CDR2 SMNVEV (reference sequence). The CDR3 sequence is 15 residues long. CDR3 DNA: TGTGCCAGCAGTTCTAACGGACACAGCTCCTACGAGCAGTACTTC. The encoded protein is CASSSNGHSSYEQYF.

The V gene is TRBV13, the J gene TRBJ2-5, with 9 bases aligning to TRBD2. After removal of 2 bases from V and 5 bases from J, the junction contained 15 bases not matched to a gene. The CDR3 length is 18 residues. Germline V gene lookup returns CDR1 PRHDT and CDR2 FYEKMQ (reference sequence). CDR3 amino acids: CASSLSGWSGGRGETQYF. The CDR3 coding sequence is TGTGCCAGCAGCTTATCTGGGTGGAGCGGGGGGCGCGGCGAGACCCAGTACTTC.

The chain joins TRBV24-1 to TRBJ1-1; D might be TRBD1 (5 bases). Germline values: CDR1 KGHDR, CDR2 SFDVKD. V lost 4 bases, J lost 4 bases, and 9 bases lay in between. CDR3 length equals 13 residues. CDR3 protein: CATSERRGTEAFF. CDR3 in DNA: TGTGCCACCAGTGAGAGAAGGGGCACTGAAGCTTTCTTT.

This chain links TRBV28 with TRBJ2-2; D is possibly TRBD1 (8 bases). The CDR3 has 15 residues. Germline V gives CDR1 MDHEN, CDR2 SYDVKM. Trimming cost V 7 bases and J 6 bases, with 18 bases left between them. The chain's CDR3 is CASIRTQGGSGELFF. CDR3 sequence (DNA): TGTGCCAGCATACGGACACAGGGGGGGTCCGGGGAGCTGTTTTTT.

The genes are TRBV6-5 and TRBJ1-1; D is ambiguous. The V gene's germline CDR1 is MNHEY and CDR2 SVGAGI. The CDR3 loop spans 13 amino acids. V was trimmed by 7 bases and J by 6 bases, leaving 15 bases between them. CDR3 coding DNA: TGTGCCAGCATCTCAGTCCGGGAGGCTGAAGCTTTCTTT. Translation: CASISVREAEAFF.

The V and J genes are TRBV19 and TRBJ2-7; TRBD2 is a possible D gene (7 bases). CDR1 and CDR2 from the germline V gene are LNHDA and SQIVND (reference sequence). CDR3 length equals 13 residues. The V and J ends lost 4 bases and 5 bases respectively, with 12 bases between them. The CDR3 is CASSKGGAHEQYF. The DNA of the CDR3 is TGTGCCAGTAGTAAAGGGGGGGCTCACGAGCAGTACTTC.

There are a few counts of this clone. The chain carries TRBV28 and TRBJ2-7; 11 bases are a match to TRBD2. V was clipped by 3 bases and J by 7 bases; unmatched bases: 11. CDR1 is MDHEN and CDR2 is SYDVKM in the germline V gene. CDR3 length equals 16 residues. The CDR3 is CASSFPIAGGPGEQYF. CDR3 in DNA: TGTGCCAGCAGTTTCCCGATAGCGGGAGGGCCTGGGGAGCAGTACTTC.

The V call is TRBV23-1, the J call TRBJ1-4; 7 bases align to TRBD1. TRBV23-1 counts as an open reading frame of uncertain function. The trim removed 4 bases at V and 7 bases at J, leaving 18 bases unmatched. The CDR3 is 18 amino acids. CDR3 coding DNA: TGCGCCAGCAGTCGATCACGGGACAGTCATAGCCGAGGTGAAAAACTGTTTTTT. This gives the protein CASSRSRDSHSRGEKLFF.

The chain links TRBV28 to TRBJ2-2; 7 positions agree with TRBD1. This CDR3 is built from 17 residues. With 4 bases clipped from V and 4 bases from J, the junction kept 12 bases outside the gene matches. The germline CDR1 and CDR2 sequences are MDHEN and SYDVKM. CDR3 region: CASSSNKDRSGTGELFF. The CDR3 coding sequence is TGTGCCAGCAGTTCGAATAAGGACAGGTCTGGCACCGGGGAGCTGTTTTTT.

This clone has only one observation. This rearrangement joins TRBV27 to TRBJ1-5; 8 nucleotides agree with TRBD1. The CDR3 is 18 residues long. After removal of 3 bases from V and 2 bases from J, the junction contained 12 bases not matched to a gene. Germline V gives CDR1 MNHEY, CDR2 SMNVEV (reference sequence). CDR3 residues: CASSLRIGRGQGNQPQHF. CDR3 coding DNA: TGTGCCAGCAGTTTGAGAATCGGTCGGGGACAGGGCAATCAGCCCCAGCATTTT.

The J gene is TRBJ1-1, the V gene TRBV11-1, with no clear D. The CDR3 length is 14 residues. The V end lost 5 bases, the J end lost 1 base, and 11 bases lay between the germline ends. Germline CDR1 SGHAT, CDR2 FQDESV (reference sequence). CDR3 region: CASSPPHTNTEAFF. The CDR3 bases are TGTGCCAGCAGCCCACCCCACACGAACACTGAAGCTTTCTTT.

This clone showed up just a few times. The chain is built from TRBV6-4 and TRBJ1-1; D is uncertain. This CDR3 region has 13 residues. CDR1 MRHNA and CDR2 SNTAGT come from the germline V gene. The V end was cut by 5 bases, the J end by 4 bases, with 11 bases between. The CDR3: CASSLTEGTEAFF. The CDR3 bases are TGTGCCAGCAGTTTAACTGAGGGCACTGAAGCTTTCTTT.

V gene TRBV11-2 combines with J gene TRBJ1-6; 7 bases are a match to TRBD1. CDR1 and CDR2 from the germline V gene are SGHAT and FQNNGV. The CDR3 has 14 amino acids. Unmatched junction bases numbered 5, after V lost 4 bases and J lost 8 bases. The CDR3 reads CASSYGDSYSPLHF. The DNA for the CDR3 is TGTGCCAGCAGCTACGGGGACAGTTATTCACCCCTCCACTTT.

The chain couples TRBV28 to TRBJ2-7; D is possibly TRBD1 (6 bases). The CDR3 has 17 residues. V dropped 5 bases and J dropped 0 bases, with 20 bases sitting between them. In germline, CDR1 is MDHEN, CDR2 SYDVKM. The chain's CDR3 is CASSRPGQLINSYEQYF. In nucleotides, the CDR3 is TGTGCCAGCAGTCGGCCTGGACAGCTGATAAACTCCTACGAGCAGTACTTC. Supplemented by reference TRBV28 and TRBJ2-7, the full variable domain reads DVKVTQSSRYLVKRTGEKVFLECVQDMDHENMFWYRQDPGLGLRLIYFSYDVKMKEKGDIPEGYSVSREKKERFSLILESASTNQTSMYLCASSRPGQLINSYEQYFGPGTRLTVT.

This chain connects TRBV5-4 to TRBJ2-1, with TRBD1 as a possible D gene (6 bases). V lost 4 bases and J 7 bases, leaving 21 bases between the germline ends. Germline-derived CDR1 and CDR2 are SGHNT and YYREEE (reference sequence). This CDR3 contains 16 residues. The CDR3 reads CASSTRTVSPLNEQFF. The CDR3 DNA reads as TGTGCCAGCAGCACCCGGACAGTCTCTCCCCTGAATGAGCAGTTCTTC.

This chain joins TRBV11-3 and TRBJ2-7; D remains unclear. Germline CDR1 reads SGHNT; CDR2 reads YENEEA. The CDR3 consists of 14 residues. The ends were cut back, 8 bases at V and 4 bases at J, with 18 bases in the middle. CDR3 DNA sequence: TGTGCCAGCCTTCAAAAGAGACTTTTATACGAGCAGTACTTC. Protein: CASLQKRLLYEQYF.

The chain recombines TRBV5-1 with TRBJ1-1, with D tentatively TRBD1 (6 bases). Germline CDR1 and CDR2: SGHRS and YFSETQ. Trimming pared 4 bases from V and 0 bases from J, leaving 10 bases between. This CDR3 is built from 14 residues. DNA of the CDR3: TGCGCCAGCAGCGAGGGGGTCTTGAACACTGAAGCTTTCTTT. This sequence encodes CASSEGVLNTEAFF.

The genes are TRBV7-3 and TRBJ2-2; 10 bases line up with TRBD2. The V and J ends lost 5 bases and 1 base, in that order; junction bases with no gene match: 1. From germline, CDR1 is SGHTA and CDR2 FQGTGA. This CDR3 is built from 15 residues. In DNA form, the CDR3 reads TGTGCCAGCAGCAGGACTAGCGGGAACACCGGGGAGCTGTTTTTT. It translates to CASSRTSGNTGELFF.

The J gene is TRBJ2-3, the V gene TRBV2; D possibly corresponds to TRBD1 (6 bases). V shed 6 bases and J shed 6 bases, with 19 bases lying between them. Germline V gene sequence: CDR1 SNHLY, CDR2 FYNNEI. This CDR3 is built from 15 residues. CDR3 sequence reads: CASSATGFFRDTQYF. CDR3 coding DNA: TGTGCCAGCAGCGCTACAGGGTTCTTCAGGGATACGCAGTATTTT.

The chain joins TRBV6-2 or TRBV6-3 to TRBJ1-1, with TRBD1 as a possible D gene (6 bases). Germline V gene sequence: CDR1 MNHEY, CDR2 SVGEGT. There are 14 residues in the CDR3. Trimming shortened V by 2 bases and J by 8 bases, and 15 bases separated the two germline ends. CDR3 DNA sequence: TGTGCCAGCAGTTACGGGGGGGCGAGGGGCGAAGCTTTCTTT. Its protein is CASSYGGARGEAFF.

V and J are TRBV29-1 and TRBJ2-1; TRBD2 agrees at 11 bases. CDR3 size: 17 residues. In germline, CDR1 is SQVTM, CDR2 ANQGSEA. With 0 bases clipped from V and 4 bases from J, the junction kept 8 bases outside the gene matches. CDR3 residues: CSVEDPLAGVPYNEQFF. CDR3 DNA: TGCAGCGTTGAAGATCCACTAGCGGGAGTGCCTTACAATGAGCAGTTCTTC.

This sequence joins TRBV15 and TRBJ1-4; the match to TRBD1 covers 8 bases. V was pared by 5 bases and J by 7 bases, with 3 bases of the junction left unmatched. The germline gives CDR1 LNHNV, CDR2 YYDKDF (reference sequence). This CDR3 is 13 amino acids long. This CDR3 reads CATSEQGGEKLFF. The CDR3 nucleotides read TGTGCCACCAGCGAACAGGGGGGTGAAAAACTGTTTTTT. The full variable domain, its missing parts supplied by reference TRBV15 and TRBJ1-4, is DAMVIQNPRYQVTQFGKPVTLSCSQTLNHNVMYWYQQKSSQAPKLLFHYYDKDFNNEADTPDNFQSRRPNTSFCFLDIRSPGLGDTAMYLCATSEQGGEKLFFGSGTQLSVL.

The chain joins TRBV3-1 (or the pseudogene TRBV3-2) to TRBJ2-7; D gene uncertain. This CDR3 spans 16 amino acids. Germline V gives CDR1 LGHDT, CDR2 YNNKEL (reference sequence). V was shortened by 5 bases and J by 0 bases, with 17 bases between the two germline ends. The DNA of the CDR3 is TGTGCCAGCAGCTCCCAACCCAGCGCGTCCTCCTACGAGCAGTACTTC. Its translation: CASSSQPSASSYEQYF.

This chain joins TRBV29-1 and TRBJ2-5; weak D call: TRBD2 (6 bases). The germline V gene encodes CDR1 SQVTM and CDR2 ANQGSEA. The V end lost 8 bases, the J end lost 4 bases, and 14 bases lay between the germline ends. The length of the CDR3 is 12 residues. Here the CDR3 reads CSSTSGGETQYF. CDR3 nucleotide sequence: TGCAGCTCCACATCCGGGGGAGAGACCCAGTACTTC.

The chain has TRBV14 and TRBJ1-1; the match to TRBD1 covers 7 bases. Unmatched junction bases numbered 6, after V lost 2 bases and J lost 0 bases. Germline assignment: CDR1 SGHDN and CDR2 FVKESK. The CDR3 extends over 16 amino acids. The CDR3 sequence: CASSQKTGQLNTEAFF. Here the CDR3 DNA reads TGTGCCAGCAGCCAAAAAACGGGACAGCTGAACACTGAAGCTTTCTTT.

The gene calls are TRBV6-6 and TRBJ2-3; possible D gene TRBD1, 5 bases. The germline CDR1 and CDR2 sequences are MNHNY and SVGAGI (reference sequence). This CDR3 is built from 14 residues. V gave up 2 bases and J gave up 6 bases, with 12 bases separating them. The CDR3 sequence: CASSYLIKGDTQYF. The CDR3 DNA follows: TGTGCCAGCAGTTACCTAATTAAGGGGGATACGCAGTATTTT.

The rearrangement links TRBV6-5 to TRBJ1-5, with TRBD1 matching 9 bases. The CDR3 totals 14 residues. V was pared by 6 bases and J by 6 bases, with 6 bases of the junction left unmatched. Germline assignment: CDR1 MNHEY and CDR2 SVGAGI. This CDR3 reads CASSRRQGVQPQHF. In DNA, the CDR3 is TGTGCCAGCAGCCGCCGACAGGGGGTTCAGCCCCAGCATTTT.

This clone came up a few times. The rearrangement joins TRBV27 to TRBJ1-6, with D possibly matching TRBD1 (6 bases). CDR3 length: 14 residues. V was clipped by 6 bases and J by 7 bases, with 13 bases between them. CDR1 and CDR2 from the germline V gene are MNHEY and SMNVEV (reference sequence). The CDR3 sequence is CASRAGGKNSPLHF. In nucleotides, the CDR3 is TGTGCCAGCAGGGCGGGGGGCAAGAATTCACCCCTCCACTTT.